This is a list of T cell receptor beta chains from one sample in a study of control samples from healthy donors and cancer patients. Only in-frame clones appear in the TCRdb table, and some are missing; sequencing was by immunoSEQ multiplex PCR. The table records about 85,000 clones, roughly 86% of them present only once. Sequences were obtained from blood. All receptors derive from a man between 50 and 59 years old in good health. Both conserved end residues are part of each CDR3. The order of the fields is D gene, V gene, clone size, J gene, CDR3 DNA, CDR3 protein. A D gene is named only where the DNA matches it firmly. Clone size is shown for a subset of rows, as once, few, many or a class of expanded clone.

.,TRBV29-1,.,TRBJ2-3,TGCAGCGTCTTCCCCCGGTTTACAGATACGCAGTATTTT,CSVFPRFTDTQYF
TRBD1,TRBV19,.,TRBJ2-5,TGTGCCAGTAGTACGGGTTTGATGGGACAGGGGTCCGTCGAGACCCAGTACTTC,CASSTGLMGQGSVETQYF
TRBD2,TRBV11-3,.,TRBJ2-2,TGTGCCAGCAGCTTAGGAGAGAGCGGGGGGCGGACCGGGGAGCTGTTTTTT,CASSLGESGGRTGELFF
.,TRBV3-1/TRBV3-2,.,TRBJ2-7,TGTGCCAGCAGTCGGACCCCCTACGAGCAGTACTTC,CASSRTPYEQYF
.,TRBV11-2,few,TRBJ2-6,TGTGCCAGCAGCTTTACAGCAGGGGCCAACGTCCTGACTTTC,CASSFTAGANVLTF
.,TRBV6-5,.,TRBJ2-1,TGTGCCAGCGGGCCCTACAATGAGCAGTTCTTC,CASGPYNEQFF
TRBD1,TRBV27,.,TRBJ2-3,TGTGCCAGCAGTCCGGACAGGGGGTATACGCAGTATTTT,CASSPDRGYTQYF
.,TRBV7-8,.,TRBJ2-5,TGTGCCAGCAGCTTAATTTCCAGGGGTCCCCTGGAGACCCAGTACTTC,CASSLISRGPLETQYF
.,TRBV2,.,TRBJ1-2,TGTGCCAGCAGTGGAACGGGTGGCTACACCTTC,CASSGTGGYTF
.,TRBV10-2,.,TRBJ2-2,TGCGCCAGCAGGAAAGCTCGGGTGACCCACGGGGAGCTGTTTTTT,CASRKARVTHGELFF
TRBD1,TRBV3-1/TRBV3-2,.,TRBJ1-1,TGTGCCAGCAGCCAAGCACTGACAGGGGGGGGAACTGAAGCTTTCTTT,CASSQALTGGGTEAFF
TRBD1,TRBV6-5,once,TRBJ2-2,TGTGCCAGCAAGGACAGGGTCACCGGGGAGCTGTTTTTT,CASKDRVTGELFF
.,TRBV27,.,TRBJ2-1,TGTGCCAGCAGTTTATGGCAGGGAGGTTCGCAGTTCTTC,CASSLWQGGSQFF
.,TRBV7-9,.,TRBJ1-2,TGTGCCAGCAGCGAGGACAGCCTTGGCTACACCTTC,CASSEDSLGYTF
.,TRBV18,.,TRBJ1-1,TGTGCCAGCTCACCACCTAAAGGGCTGGGGACTGAAGCTTTCTTT,CASSPPKGLGTEAFF
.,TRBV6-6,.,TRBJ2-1,TGTGCCAGCACTTCACCGAGCGTGGGCAATGAGCAGTTCTTC,CASTSPSVGNEQFF
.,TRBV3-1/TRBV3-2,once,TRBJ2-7,TGTGCCAGCAGCCAAGACTGGGTTGGGCCCTACGAGCAGTACTTC,CASSQDWVGPYEQYF